The 10 T cell receptor beta chains below all came from one sample that was sequenced in a study of T cells in Graves' hyperthyroidism and ophthalmopathy. Amplified regions were TCR beta CDR3 sequences from RNA transcripts. A first-round RT-PCR of the TCR CDR3 used the HTBI primer set. TCRdb reprocessed the multiplex PCR reads with MiXCR, giving one entry per CDR3 protein. The profile shows 750,000 to 900,000 distinct CDR3 sequences, over 35% of them singletons. The material sequenced was blood. These receptor sequences come from a man younger than 30 with Graves' hyperthyroidism.

About this clonotype itself: A read error may explain this, as a much larger clone is one base away. CDR3 protein: CAGSPTGPPDEAFF. CDR3 DNA: TGTGCCGGCAGTCCCACAGGCCCTCCTGATGAAGCTTTCTTT. The chain uses TRBV12-3 or TRBV12-4 and TRBJ1-1, with a possible D match to TRBD1 (5 bases). This CDR3 is built from 14 residues.

This clonotype was found a few times. The gene calls are TRBV7-2 and TRBJ1-2, with a tentative D call TRBD1 (5 bases). This CDR3 contains 14 residues. CDR1 and CDR2 (germline): SGHTA, FQGNSA. V was shortened by 10 bases and J by 0 bases, with 15 bases between the two germline ends. The CDR3 DNA reads as TGTGCCACCCCCCCCGGGGGAACTAACTATGGCTACACCTTC. Residues: CATPPGGTNYGYTF.

V usage is TRBV2 and J usage is TRBJ1-4; D not certain. Trimming removed 4 bases from V and 8 bases from J, with 14 bases in between. Germline V gene data show CDR1 as SNHLY and CDR2 as FYNNEI. The CDR3 spans 14 residues. As DNA, the CDR3 is TGTGCCAGCAGTGCAGGACTCCGAGAGGAAAAACTGTTTTTT. This gives the protein CASSAGLREEKLFF.

This clonotype was seen at least ten times. A read error may produce the germline difference seen at one junction end. The chain carries TRBV5-1 and TRBJ2-6, with D unclear. The germline gives CDR1 SGHRS, CDR2 YFSETQ. The CDR3 spans 14 residues. The chain's CDR3 is CASSLEPGANVLTF. The CDR3 nucleotides are TGTGCCAGCAGCTTGGAGCCCGGGGCCAACGTCCTGACTTTC.

This chain joins TRBV2 and TRBJ1-5; TRBD1 agrees at 10 bases. Trimming removed 4 bases from V and 4 bases from J; junction bases left unmatched: 4. CDR1 is SNHLY and CDR2 is FYNNEI in the germline V gene. The CDR3 has 15 residues. The CDR3 DNA reads TGTGCCAGCAGTGTGGACAGGGGGAGAAATCAGCCCCAGCATTTT. Amino acid sequence: CASSVDRGRNQPQHF.

The CDR3 sequence: CASSLVGRANEQYF. The CDR3 DNA sequence: TGTGCCAGCAGCTTAGTGGGCAGGGCTAACGAGCAGTACTTC. This chain connects TRBV11-2 to TRBJ2-7, with D possibly TRBD1 on 5 matching bases. V dropped 1 base and J dropped 5 bases, with 12 bases sitting between them. The V gene's germline CDR1 is SGHAT and CDR2 FQNNGV. The CDR3 spans 14 residues.

The V call is TRBV4-1, the J call TRBJ2-6; D is ambiguous. The CDR3 extends over 13 amino acids. V lost 0 bases to trimming and J lost 9 bases, with 6 bases between them. In germline, CDR1 is MGHRA, CDR2 YSYEKL. The CDR3 is CASSQEGHNVLTF. The DNA for the CDR3 is TGCGCCAGCAGCCAAGAAGGCCACAACGTCCTGACTTTC.

The chain has TRBV29-1 and TRBJ1-1, with a tentative D call TRBD1 (5 bases). CDR3 size: 14 residues. V was cut by 3 bases and J by 8 bases, with 19 bases left in between. Germline CDR1 is SQVTM and CDR2 is ANQGSEA. The CDR3 bases are TGCAGCGTTGACGGGGACCTTCGGGCCGCGGAAGCTTTCTTT. It is translated as CSVDGDLRAAEAFF.

Regarding this clonotype: At one boundary the junction diverges from the germline segment, which might be a read error. The chain couples TRBV11-2 to TRBJ2-7; D gene ambiguous. Germline CDR1 SGHAT, CDR2 FQNNGV. There are 15 residues in the CDR3. The CDR3 region has the DNA TGCGCCAGCAGCCAAGATCCGGGTGAATCCTACGAGCAGTACTTC. Encoded protein: CASSQDPGESYEQYF.

This clonotype appeared a few times. The chain couples TRBV5-1 to TRBJ2-5, with TRBD1 matching over 8 bases. Trimming at V came to 0 bases and at J to 5 bases, leaving 6 bases not matched to a gene. The CDR3 totals 15 residues. Germline lookup yields CDR1 SGHRS and CDR2 YFSETQ. In DNA form, the CDR3 reads TGCGCCAGCAGCTTGGGACAGGGGATCGAGGAGACCCAGTACTTC. It codes for CASSLGQGIEETQYF.